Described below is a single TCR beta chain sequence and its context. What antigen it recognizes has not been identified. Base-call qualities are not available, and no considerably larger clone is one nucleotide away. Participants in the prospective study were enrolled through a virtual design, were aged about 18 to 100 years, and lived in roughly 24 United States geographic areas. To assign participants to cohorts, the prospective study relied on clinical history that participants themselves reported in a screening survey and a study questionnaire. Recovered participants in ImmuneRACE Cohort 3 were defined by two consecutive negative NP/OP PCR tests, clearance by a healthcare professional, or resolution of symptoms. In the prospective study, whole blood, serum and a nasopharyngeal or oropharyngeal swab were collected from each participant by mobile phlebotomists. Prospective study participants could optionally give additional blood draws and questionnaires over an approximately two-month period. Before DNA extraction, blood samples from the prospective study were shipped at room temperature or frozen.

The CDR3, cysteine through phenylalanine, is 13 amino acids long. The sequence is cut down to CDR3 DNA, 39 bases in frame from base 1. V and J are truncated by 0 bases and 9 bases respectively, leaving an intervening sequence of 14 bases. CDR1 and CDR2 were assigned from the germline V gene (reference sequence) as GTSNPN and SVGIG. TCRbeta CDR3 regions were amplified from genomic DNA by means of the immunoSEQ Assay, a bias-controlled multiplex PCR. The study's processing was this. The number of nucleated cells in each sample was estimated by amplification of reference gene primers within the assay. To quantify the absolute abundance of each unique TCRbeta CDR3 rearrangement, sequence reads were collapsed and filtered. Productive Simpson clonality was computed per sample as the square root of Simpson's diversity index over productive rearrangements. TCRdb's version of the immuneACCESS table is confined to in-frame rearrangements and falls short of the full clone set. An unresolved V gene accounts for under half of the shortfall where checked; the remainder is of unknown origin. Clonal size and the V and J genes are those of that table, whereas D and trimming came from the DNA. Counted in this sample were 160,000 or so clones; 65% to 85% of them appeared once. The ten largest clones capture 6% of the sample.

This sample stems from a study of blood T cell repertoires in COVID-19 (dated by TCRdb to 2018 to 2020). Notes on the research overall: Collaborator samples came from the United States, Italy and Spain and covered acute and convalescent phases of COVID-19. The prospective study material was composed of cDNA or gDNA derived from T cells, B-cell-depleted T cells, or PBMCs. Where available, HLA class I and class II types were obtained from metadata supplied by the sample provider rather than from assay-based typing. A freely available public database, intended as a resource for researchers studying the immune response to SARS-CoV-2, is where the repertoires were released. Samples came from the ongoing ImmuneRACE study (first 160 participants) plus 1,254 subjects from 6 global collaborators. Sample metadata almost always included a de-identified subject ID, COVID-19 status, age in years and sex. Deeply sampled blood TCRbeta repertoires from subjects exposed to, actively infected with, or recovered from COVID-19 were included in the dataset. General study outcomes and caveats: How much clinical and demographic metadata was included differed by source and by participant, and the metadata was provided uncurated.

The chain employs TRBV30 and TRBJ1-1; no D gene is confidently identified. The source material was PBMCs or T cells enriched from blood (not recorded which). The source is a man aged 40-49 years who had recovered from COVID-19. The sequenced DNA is TGTGCCTGGAGTGTGTCACAATTAACCCAAGCTTTCTTT. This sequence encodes CAWSVSQLTQAFF.